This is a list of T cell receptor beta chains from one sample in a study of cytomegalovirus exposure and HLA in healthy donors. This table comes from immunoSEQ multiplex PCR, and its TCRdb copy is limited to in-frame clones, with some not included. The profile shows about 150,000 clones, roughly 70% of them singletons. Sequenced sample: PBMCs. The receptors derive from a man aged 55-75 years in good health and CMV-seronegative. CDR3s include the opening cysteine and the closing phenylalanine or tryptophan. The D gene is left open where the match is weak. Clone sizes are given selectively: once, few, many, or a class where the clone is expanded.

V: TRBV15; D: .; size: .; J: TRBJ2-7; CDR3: CATSRDNDRTREQYF; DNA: TGTGCCACCAGCAGAGATAACGACAGGACGAGGGAGCAGTACTTC
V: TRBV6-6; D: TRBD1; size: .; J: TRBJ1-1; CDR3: CASSSGTGVMNTEAFF; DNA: TGTGCCAGCAGTTCCGGGACAGGAGTCATGAACACTGAAGCTTTCTTT
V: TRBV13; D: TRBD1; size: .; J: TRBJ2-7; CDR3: CASSSRTGGYEQYF; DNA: TGTGCCAGCAGCTCCCGGACAGGGGGCTACGAGCAGTACTTC
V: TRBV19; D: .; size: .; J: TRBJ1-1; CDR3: CASGMAGAMAAFF; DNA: TGTGCCAGTGGAATGGCAGGGGCGATGGCGGCTTTCTTT
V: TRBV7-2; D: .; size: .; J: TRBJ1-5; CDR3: CASSRGGWTANQPQHF; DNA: TGTGCCAGCAGCCGAGGGGGTTGGACAGCCAATCAGCCCCAGCATTTT
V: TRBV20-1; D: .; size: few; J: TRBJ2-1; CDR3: CSASEVVEQFF; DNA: TGCAGTGCTAGTGAGGTGGTTGAGCAGTTCTTC
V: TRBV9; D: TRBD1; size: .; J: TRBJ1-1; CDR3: CASSVGGTGGTEAFF; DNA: TGTGCCAGCAGCGTAGGGGGGACAGGGGGCACTGAAGCTTTCTTT
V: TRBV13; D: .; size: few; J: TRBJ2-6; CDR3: CASSLGQGSVGANVLTF; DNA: TGTGCCAGCAGCTTAGGGCAGGGGTCAGTAGGGGCCAACGTCCTGACTTTC
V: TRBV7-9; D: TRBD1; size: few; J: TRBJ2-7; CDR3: CASSRQGDEQYF; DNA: TGTGCCAGCAGCCGGCAGGGGGACGAGCAGTACTTC
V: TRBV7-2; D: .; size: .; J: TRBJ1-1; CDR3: CASSLFWAGNTEAFF; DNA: TGTGCCAGCAGCTTATTCTGGGCGGGGAACACTGAAGCTTTCTTT
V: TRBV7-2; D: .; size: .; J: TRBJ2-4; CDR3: CASSLGRAKNIQYF; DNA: TGTGCCAGCAGCCTTGGGAGGGCCAAAAACATTCAGTACTTC
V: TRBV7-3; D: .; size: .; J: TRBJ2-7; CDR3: CASSLSPGFEQYF; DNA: TGTGCCAGCAGCTTATCACCAGGGTTCGAGCAGTACTTC
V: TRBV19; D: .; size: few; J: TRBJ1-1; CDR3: CASSIGMAGRAGSEAFF; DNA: TGTGCCAGTAGTATAGGGATGGCCGGGAGGGCTGGATCTGAAGCTTTCTTT
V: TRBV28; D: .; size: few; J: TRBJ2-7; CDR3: CASSLYRARYEQYF; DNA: TGTGCCAGCAGTTTATACAGGGCCCGCTACGAGCAGTACTTC
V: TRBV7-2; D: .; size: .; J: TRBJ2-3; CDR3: CASSLISGSEDTQYF; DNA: TGTGCCAGCAGCTTAATCTCTGGGAGCGAAGATACGCAGTATTTT
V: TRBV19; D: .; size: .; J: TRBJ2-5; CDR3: CASSYGMGQETQYF; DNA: TGTGCCAGTAGTTACGGGATGGGGCAAGAGACCCAGTACTTC
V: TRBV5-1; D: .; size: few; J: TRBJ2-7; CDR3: CASSQAGGGQYEQYF; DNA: TGCGCCAGCAGTCAAGCCGGAGGGGGCCAATACGAGCAGTACTTC
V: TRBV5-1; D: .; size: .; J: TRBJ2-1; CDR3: CASSLDGSQYNEQFF; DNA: TGCGCCAGCAGCTTGGACGGGAGCCAATACAATGAGCAGTTCTTC
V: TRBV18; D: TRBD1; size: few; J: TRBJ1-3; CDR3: CASSPPDRGNTIYF; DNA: TGTGCCAGCTCACCACCGGACAGGGGAAACACCATATATTTT
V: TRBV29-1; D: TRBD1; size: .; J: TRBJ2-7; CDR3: CSVEGQGVYHEQYF; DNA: TGCAGCGTTGAAGGGCAGGGGGTATACCACGAGCAGTACTTC
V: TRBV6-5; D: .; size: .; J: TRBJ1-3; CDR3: CASSEQGSGNTIYF; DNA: TGTGCCAGCAGTGAACAGGGATCAGGAAACACCATATATTTT
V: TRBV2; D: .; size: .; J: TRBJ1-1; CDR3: CASSEARAIEAFF; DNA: TGTGCCAGCAGTGAAGCGCGGGCAATTGAAGCTTTCTTT
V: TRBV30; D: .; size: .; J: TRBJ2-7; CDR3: CAWSVNSRSYEQYF; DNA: TGTGCCTGGAGTGTAAACAGCCGCTCCTACGAGCAGTACTTC
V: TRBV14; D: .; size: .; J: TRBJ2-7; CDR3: CASSHRNRVVCYEQYF; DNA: TGTGCCAGCAGCCACCGTAACAGGGTCGTTTGCTACGAGCAGTACTTC
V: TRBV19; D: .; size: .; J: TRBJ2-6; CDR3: CASTRGPSGANVLTF; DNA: TGTGCCAGTACGCGGGGCCCCTCTGGGGCCAACGTCCTGACTTTC
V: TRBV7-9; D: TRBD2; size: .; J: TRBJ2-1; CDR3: CASSFSGTSYNEQFF; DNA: TGTGCCAGCAGCTTTAGCGGGACTTCCTACAATGAGCAGTTCTTC
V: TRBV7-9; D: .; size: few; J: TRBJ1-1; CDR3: CASSLVHIGGRGTEAFF; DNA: TGTGCCAGCAGCTTAGTCCACATAGGGGGAAGAGGGACTGAAGCTTTCTTT
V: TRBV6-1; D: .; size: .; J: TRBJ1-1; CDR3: CASSEVGDGNTEAFF; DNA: TGTGCCAGCAGTGAAGTCGGAGATGGGAACACTGAAGCTTTCTTT
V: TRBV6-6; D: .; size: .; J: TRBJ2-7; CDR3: CASGKTSYEQYF; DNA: TGTGCCAGCGGAAAGACTAGCTACGAGCAGTACTTC
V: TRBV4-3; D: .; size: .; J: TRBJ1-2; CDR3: CASSQEKGETGIANYGYTF; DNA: TGCGCCAGCAGCCAAGAGAAAGGGGAAACAGGGATAGCTAACTATGGCTACACCTTC
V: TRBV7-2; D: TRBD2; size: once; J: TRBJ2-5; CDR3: CASSLHGGGTSGAQYF; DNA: TGTGCCAGCAGCTTACACGGCGGGGGGACAAGTGGGGCCCAGTACTTC
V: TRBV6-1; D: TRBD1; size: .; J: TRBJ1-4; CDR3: CASGTGDNEKLFF; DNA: TGTGCCTCCGGGACAGGGGATAATGAAAAACTGTTTTTT
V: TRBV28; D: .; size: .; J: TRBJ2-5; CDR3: CASSLYSIQETQYF; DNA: TGTGCCAGCAGTCTTTACAGCATCCAAGAGACCCAGTACTTC
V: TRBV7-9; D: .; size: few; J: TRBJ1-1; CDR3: CASSRTDREAFF; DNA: TGTGCCAGCAGCCGGACAGACAGAGAAGCTTTCTTT
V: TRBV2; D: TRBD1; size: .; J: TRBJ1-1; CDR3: CASGEGQRSAFF; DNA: TGTGCCAGCGGTGAGGGACAGAGGTCGGCTTTCTTT
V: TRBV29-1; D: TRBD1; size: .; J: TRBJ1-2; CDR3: CSVEMFATGSDGYTF; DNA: TGCAGCGTTGAAATGTTCGCGACAGGGAGCGATGGCTACACCTTC
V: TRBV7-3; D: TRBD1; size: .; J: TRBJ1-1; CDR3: CASSSGTEVTEAFF; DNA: TGTGCCAGCAGCTCCGGGACAGAAGTTACTGAAGCTTTCTTT
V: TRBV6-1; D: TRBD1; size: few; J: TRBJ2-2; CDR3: CASRTGVLSIGELFF; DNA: TGTGCCAGCAGGACAGGGGTACTATCGATCGGGGAGCTGTTTTTT
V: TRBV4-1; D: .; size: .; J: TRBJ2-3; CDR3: CASSQDPGADTQYF; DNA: TGCGCCAGCAGCCAAGATCCCGGGGCAGATACGCAGTATTTT
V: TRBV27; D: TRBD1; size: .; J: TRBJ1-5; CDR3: CASRDRASNQPQHF; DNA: TGTGCCAGCAGGGACAGGGCGAGCAATCAGCCCCAGCATTTT
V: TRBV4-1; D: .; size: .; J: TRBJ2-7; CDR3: CASSQDLGGSFREQYF; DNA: TGCGCCAGCAGCCAGGACCTTGGTGGGAGTTTCCGCGAGCAGTACTTC
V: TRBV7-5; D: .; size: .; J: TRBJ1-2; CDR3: CARTYFGQGWYYGYTF; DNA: TGTGCCAGAACATACTTTGGACAGGGATGGTACTATGGCTACACCTTC
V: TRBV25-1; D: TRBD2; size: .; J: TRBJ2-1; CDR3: CASSESRTSGRNEQFF; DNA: TGTGCCAGCAGTGAATCCCGGACTAGCGGGAGGAATGAGCAGTTCTTC
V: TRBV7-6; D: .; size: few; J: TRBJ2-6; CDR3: CASSLSPRRNSGANVLTF; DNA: TGTGCCAGCAGCTTGAGCCCTCGCAGGAACTCTGGGGCCAACGTCCTGACTTTC
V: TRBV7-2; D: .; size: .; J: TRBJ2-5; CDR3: CASSYTGGETQYF; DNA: TGTGCCAGCAGCTATACAGGAGGGGAGACCCAGTACTTC
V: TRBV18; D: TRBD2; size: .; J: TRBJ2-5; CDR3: CASSPLRDYQETQYF; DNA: TGTGCCAGCTCACCTCTCCGGGACTACCAGGAGACCCAGTACTTC
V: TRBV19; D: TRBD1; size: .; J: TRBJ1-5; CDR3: CASSIRVLKGQQHF; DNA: TGTGCCAGTAGTATAAGAGTTTTGAAGGGACAGCAGCATTTT
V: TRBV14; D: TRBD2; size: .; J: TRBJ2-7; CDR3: CASSRGLAGSYEQYF; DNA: TGTGCCAGCAGCCGAGGACTAGCGGGTTCCTACGAGCAGTACTTC
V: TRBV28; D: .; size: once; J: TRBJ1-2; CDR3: CASSSAVNYGYTF; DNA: TGTGCCAGCAGTTCCGCGGTTAACTATGGCTACACCTTC
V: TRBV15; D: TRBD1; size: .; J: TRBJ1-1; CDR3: CATSRPGQGRAEAFF; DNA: TGTGCCACCAGCAGACCTGGACAGGGGAGGGCTGAAGCTTTCTTT
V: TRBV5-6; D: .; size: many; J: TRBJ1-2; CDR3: CASSLVGRSDGGYTF; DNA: TGTGCCAGCAGCTTGGTCGGCAGGTCCGACGGTGGCTACACCTTC
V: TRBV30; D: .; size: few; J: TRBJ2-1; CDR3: CAWSVVGSVDNEQFF; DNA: TGTGCCTGGAGTGTCGTGGGCTCAGTCGACAATGAGCAGTTCTTC
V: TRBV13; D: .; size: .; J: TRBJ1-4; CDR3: CASSLEGGSGSEKLFF; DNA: TGTGCCAGCAGCTTAGAAGGGGGATCAGGGAGTGAAAAACTGTTTTTT
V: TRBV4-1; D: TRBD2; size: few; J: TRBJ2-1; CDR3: CASSRTSNEQFF; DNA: TGCGCCAGCAGTCGGACTAGCAATGAGCAGTTCTTC
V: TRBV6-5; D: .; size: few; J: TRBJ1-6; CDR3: CASGSSGDSPLHF; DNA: TGTGCCAGCGGCTCGTCAGGGGACTCACCCCTCCACTTT
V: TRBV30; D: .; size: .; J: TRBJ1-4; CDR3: CAWSSAGRNEKLFF; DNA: TGTGCCTGGAGTTCGGCAGGGCGTAATGAAAAACTGTTTTTT
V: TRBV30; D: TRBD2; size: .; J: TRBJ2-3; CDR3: CAWSVKSGLAGTSGALNTQYF; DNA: TGTGCCTGGAGTGTAAAGTCAGGGCTCGCCGGGACTAGCGGAGCCCTAAATACGCAGTATTTT
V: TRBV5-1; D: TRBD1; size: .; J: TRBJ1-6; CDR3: CASSSGQGFNSPLHF; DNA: TGCGCCAGCAGCTCCGGACAGGGTTTTAATTCACCCCTCCACTTT
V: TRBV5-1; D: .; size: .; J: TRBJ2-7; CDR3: CASSLDLRDGTYEQYF; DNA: TGCGCCAGCAGCTTGGACCTGCGGGACGGAACCTACGAGCAGTACTTC